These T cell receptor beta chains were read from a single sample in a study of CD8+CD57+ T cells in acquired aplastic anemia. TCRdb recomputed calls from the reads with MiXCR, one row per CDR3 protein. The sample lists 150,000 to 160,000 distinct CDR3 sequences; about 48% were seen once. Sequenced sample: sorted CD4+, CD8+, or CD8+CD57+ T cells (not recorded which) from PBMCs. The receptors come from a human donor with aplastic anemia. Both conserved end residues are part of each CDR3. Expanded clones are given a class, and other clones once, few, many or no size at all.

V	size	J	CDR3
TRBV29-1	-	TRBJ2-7	CSVRGPYEQYF
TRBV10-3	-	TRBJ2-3	CAISPSTDTQYF
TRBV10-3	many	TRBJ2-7	CAISEKATGGPLTYEQYF
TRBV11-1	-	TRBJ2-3	CASTWDRVDTDTQYF
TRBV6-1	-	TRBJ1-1	CASSQVWNTEAFF
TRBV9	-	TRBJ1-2	CASSVEGDPRGYTF
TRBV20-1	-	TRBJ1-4	CTPPGSEKLFF
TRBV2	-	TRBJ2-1	CASEWAGNNEQFF
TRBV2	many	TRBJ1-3	CASSEWTGAGNTIYF
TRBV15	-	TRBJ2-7	CATSRGGTEKYEQYF
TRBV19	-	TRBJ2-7	CASTGGDYEQYF
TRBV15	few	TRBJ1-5	CATSRDGSNQPQHF
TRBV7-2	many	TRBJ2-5	CASSLGVLRGVQETQYF
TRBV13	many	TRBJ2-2	CASSFAGTPNTGELFF
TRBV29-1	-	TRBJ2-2	CSAMTRSWGALFF
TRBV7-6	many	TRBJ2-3	CASSLGGGEGSTDTQYF
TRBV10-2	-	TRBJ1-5	CASSEATTQGFQPQHF
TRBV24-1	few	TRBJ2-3	CATSDPPLDTQYF
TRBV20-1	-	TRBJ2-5	CSARDAAASGRAGETQYF
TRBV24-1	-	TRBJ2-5	CATGGLAGVETQYF
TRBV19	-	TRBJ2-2	CASSESYTGELFF
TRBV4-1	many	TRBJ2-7	CASSQGQGVAYEQYF
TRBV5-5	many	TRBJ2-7	CASSLRGIYEQYF
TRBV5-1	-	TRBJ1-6	CASSPRTGLALNSPLHF
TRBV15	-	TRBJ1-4	CATSRGVNEKLFF
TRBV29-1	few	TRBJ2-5	CSVGGETQYF
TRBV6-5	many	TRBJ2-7	CASSYSGQDYEQYF
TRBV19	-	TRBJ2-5	CASSEDFSRETQYF
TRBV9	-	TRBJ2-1	CASSTKGLASYNEQFF
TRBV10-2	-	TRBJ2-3	CASSEGLAADTQYF
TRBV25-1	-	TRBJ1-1	CASSATGALGTEAFF
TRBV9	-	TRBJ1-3	CASSVDAGNTIYF
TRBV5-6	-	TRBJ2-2	CASSLQGIGELFF
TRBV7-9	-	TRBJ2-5	CASSVAIKEKETQYF
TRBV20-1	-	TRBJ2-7	CSARDLRAAYEQYF
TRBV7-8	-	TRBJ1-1	CASSSGRHTEAFF
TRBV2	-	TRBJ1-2	CASRKGQGDYGYTF
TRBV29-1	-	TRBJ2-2	CSVLGAGELFF
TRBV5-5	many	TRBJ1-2	CASSFRGQGNYGYTF
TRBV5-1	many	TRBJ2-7	CASSLVGTGFEQYF
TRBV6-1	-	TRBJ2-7	CASSISGGRGEQYF
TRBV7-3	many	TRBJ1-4	CASSAGPAATNEKLFF
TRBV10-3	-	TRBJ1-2	CAISENNYGYTF
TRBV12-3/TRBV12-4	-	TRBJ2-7	CASINPTSTYEQYF
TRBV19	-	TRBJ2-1	CASSIGRDGEQFF
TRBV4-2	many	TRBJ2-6	CASSQDGTSSGANVLTF
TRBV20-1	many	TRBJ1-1	CSARDPSVNTEAFF
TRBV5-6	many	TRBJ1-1	CASSPAGAKAEAFF
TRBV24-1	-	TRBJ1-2	CATSDIYGYTF
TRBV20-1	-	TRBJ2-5	CSALTGRAPSF
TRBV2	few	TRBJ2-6	CASSEEGNGSGANVLTF
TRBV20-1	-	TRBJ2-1	CSAIPGTSGYNEQFF
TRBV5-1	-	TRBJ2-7	CASSLYLGGGYEQYF
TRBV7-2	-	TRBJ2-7	CASSDPSGGNEQYF
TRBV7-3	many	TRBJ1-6	CASSLRESSYNSPLHF
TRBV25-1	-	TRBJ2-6	CASSQRGSGANVLTF
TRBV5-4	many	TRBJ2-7	CASSLRSGDEQYF
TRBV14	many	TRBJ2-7	CASSQQGSGQGAYEQYF